The 30 T cell receptor beta chains below come from one sample, sequenced in a study of beta chain features in type 1 diabetes. cDNA synthesis used the whole RNA isolate, giving expressed TCRB sequences. This table comes from immunoSEQ multiplex PCR, and its TCRdb copy is limited to in-frame clones, with some not included. The sample contains just under 150,000 clones, 8% to 13% of which appear only once. Sequenced sample: naive CD4+ T cells from blood. The receptors come from a man in his late teens or twenties in good health.

The genes are TRBV5-1 and TRBJ2-1; 7 bases are shared with TRBD1. V was pared by 3 bases and J by 2 bases, with 5 bases of the junction left unmatched. This CDR3 is 15 amino acids long. Looked up from germline, CDR1 is SGHRS and CDR2 is YFSETQ. The CDR3 DNA is TGCGCCAGCAGCTCCGGACAGGCTACCTACAATGAGCAGTTCTTC. Its translation is CASSSGQATYNEQFF.

This clone was seen a few times. The chain combines TRBV5-4 with TRBJ1-1; the D gene is possibly TRBD1 (6 bases). The V gene's germline CDR1 is SGHNT and CDR2 YYREEE (reference sequence). The germline V and J ends were trimmed by 4 bases and 0 bases, with 13 bases remaining between them. CDR3 length equals 15 residues. The DNA for the CDR3 is TGTGCCAGCAGCCCGGGGGGCCGTCTGAACACTGAAGCTTTCTTT. Translated, it gives CASSPGGRLNTEAFF. Full variable domain (outside the CDR3, taken from reference TRBV5-4 and TRBJ1-1): ETGVTQSPTHLIKTRGQQVTLRCSSQSGHNTVSWYQQALGQGPQFIFQYYREEENGRGNFPPRFSGLQFPNYSSELNVNALELDDSALYLCASSPGGRLNTEAFFGQGTRLTVV.

This chain uses TRBV10-3 with TRBJ2-3; TRBD1 matches at 9 bases. CDR1 and CDR2 (germline): ENHRY, SYGVKD. Losses at the gene ends were 5 bases for V and 5 bases for J; bases not matched to a gene: 17. There are 18 residues in the CDR3. The CDR3 coding sequence is TGTGCCATCAGTCCAACCATACCGGGACAGGGAGTTTTAGATACGCAGTATTTT. As protein: CAISPTIPGQGVLDTQYF.

The chain has TRBV7-2 and TRBJ2-6, with D perhaps TRBD1 (6 bases). V lost 7 bases and J lost 2, with 12 bases in between. CDR1 and CDR2 (germline): SGHTA, FQGNSA. The CDR3 contains 15 residues. CDR3 coding DNA: TGTGCCAGCACCGCAAACAGGGCTGGGGCCAACGTCCTGACTTTC. Protein sequence: CASTANRAGANVLTF.

This clone was found once. J is TRBJ2-3 and V is TRBV7-2; 8 nucleotides align to TRBD2. The CDR3 consists of 15 residues. V was pared by 10 bases and J by 2 bases, with 11 bases of the junction left unmatched. The V gene's germline CDR1 is SGHTA and CDR2 FQGNSA. CDR3 nucleotides: TGTGCCAACACCTTAACGGGGGGGTACACAGATACGCAGTATTTT. Amino acids: CANTLTGGYTDTQYF.

The CDR3 protein is CASSIERQSYEQYF. CDR3 DNA: TGTGCCAGTAGTATTGAGAGACAGTCCTACGAGCAGTACTTC. The chain carries TRBV19 and TRBJ2-7; D might be TRBD1 (5 bases). The CDR3 has 14 residues. With 3 bases removed from V and 1 base from J, the gap between germline ends came to 10 bases. The germline gives CDR1 LNHDA, CDR2 SQIVND (reference sequence).

The rearrangement links TRBV6-1 to TRBJ2-7, with TRBD2 identical over 7 bases. CDR1 MNHNS and CDR2 SASEGT come from the germline V gene. The length of the CDR3 is 13 residues. CDR3 residues: CASGAGSGWEQYF. For the CDR3, the DNA is TGTGCAAGCGGAGCGGGGTCGGGATGGGAGCAGTACTTC.

This clone was observed a handful of times. The chain couples TRBV20-1 to TRBJ2-7; D might be TRBD2 (6 bases). The V gene's germline CDR1 is DFQATT and CDR2 SNEGSKA (reference sequence). V shed 6 bases and J shed 6 bases, with 12 bases lying between them. The CDR3 has 11 residues. The CDR3 loop reads CSAPGGSEQYF. Written as DNA, the CDR3 is TGCAGTGCCCCCGGGGGTAGCGAGCAGTACTTC.

Here the CDR3 DNA reads TGTGCCACAAGTGGGCGGCGGGGGGGCTTGGAGACCCAGTACTTC. Its translation: CATSGRRGGLETQYF. The genes are TRBV2 and TRBJ2-5; 9 bases match TRBD2. Germline loops: CDR1 SNHLY, CDR2 FYNNEI. Losses at the gene ends were 10 bases for V and 5 bases for J; bases not matched to a gene: 14. CDR3 size: 15 residues.

V gene TRBV2 combines with J gene TRBJ2-2; D call uncertain. The CDR3 consists of 14 residues. Germline CDR1 SNHLY, CDR2 FYNNEI. The V end lost 9 bases, the J end lost 4 bases, and 15 bases lay between the germline ends. In nucleotides, the CDR3 is TGTGCCAGTCTGGGTTCGGGTGGCACCGGGGAGCTGTTTTTT. Translating it yields CASLGSGGTGELFF.

The CDR3: CASSFRQGSQPQHF. In nucleotides, the CDR3 is TGTGCCAGCAGTTTTAGACAGGGGTCACAGCCCCAGCATTTT. The V call is TRBV27, the J call TRBJ1-5; 8 positions agree with TRBD1. J gave up 7 bases and V 3 bases, and 5 bases lay outside the gene matches. CDR1 and CDR2 (germline): MNHEY, SMNVEV (reference sequence). CDR3 size: 14 residues.

This rearrangement joins TRBV11-2 to TRBJ2-7; TRBD1 matches at 8 bases. V trimming: 3 bases; J trimming: 4 bases; junction bases outside the gene matches: 8. The germline V gene encodes CDR1 SGHAT and CDR2 FQNNGV. This CDR3 comprises 15 residues. DNA for the CDR3: TGTGCCAGCAGCTTTTTTGGGACAGGATATTACGAGCAGTACTTC. Translated, it gives CASSFFGTGYYEQYF.

This clone appeared a few times. CDR3 region: CASSLQGGSPLHF. Written as DNA, the CDR3 is TGTGCCAGCAGTTTACAGGGCGGCTCACCCCTCCACTTT. The chain recombines TRBV28 with TRBJ1-6; tentative D call: TRBD1 (5 bases). The CDR3 covers 13 residues. V lost 2 bases, J lost 10 bases, and 9 bases lay in between. The germline CDR1 and CDR2 sequences are MDHEN and SYDVKM.

This clone has just a few counts. This chain connects TRBV9 to TRBJ2-1; perhaps TRBD2 as D (7 bases). The germline V and J ends were trimmed by 3 bases and 3 bases, with 19 bases remaining between them. CDR3 size: 17 residues. In germline, CDR1 is SGDLS, CDR2 YYNGEE. In nucleotides, the CDR3 is TGTGCCAGCAGCGCCCCGGATGGGGGGGGCCGCTACAATGAGCAGTTCTTC. This encodes CASSAPDGGGRYNEQFF.

The chain has TRBV6-1 and TRBJ2-5; possible D gene TRBD2, 6 bases. V was trimmed by 6 bases and J by 4 bases, leaving 12 bases between them. This CDR3 is 13 amino acids long. The V gene's germline CDR1 is MNHNS and CDR2 SASEGT. This chain's CDR3 is CASRGRRSETQYF. The CDR3 DNA is TGTGCCAGCAGGGGGAGGAGGTCAGAGACCCAGTACTTC.

This clone was observed a few times. This sequence joins TRBV5-1 and TRBJ2-2, with 7 bases matching TRBD1. Germline V CDR1 and CDR2: SGHRS, YFSETQ. J gave up 0 bases and V 4 bases, and 6 bases lay outside the gene matches. CDR3 length: 16 amino acids. CDR3 region: CASSARDSPNTGELFF. DNA of the CDR3: TGCGCCAGCAGCGCTCGGGACAGTCCGAACACCGGGGAGCTGTTTTTT.

The chain couples TRBV2 to TRBJ2-5, with D possibly TRBD1 on 6 matching bases. The V gene lost 4 bases and the J gene lost 1 base, with 10 bases spanning the gap. This CDR3 region has 14 residues. Per germline, CDR1 SNHLY and CDR2 FYNNEI. The CDR3 here is CASSAGHIQETQYF. DNA of the CDR3: TGTGCCAGCAGTGCGGGACACATCCAAGAGACCCAGTACTTC.

The chain joins TRBV7-2 to TRBJ2-3; 11 bases line up with TRBD2. Looked up from germline, CDR1 is SGHTA and CDR2 is FQGNSA. V dropped 2 bases and J dropped 7; count of bases not matched to a gene: 8. The CDR3 loop spans 16 amino acids. The CDR3 spells CASSLLLAGGQNTQYF. DNA of the CDR3: TGTGCCAGCAGCTTACTCCTAGCGGGGGGACAAAATACGCAGTATTTT.

The genes are TRBV11-2 and TRBJ2-1; 10 bases agree with TRBD1. J gave up 4 bases and V 5 bases, and 5 bases lay outside the gene matches. The CDR3 totals 15 residues. Germline values: CDR1 SGHAT, CDR2 FQNNGV. The CDR3 is CASSPRGQGYNEQFF. The CDR3 coding sequence is TGTGCCAGCAGCCCCCGGGGACAGGGGTACAATGAGCAGTTCTTC. Supplemented by reference TRBV11-2 and TRBJ2-1, the full variable domain reads EAGVAQSPRYKIIEKRQSVAFWCNPISGHATLYWYQQILGQGPKLLIQFQNNGVVDDSQLPKDRFSAERLKGVDSTLKIQPAKLEDSAVYLCASSPRGQGYNEQFFGPGTRLTVL.

The chain recombines TRBV2 with TRBJ2-5; the match to TRBD1 covers 11 bases. Germline trimming cut 5 bases from V and 0 bases from J; bases unmatched to any gene: 5. CDR3 length: 16 amino acids. CDR1 SNHLY and CDR2 FYNNEI come from the germline V gene. This CDR3 is CASSRRDRGYQETQYF. DNA for the CDR3: TGTGCCAGCAGTCGCCGGGACAGGGGGTACCAAGAGACCCAGTACTTC.

This rearrangement joins TRBV6-5 to TRBJ1-5; 10 bases agree with TRBD1. Germline CDR1 is MNHEY and CDR2 is SVGAGI. This CDR3 has 15 amino acids. Trimming took 6 bases from V and 3 from J; bases not matched to a gene: 5. DNA of the CDR3: TGTGCCAGCAGCCGGACAGGGGGTTACAATCAGCCCCAGCATTTT. This encodes CASSRTGGYNQPQHF.

This chain uses TRBV9 with TRBJ2-5; 8 positions match TRBD2. The CDR3 is 14 amino acids. Germline V gene sequence: CDR1 SGDLS, CDR2 YYNGEE. V gave up 0 bases and J gave up 3 bases; unmatched junction bases: 1. The CDR3, as DNA: TGTGCCAGCAGCGTAGCGGGGGGGAAAGAGACCCAGTACTTC. It codes for CASSVAGGKETQYF. Combining the CDR3 with reference TRBV9 and TRBJ2-5 gives the whole variable domain DSGVTQTPKHLITATGQRVTLRCSPRSGDLSVYWYQQSLDQGLQFLIQYYNGEERAKGNILERFSAQQFPDLHSELNLSSLELGDSALYFCASSVAGGKETQYFGPGTRLLVL.

This clone was seen many times. The V call is TRBV7-2, the J call TRBJ2-1, with D perhaps matching TRBD2 (6 bases). Trimming cost V 1 base and J 15 bases, with 13 bases left between them. The CDR3 covers 12 residues. CDR1 is SGHTA, CDR2 FQGNSA, per germline. The CDR3 here is CASSLELANLFF. The CDR3 bases are TGTGCCAGCAGCTTAGAACTAGCCAACCTGTTCTTC.

This clone has more than one count but fewer than ten. The J gene is TRBJ2-6, the V gene TRBV19; 10 nucleotides line up with TRBD1. This CDR3 is 16 amino acids long. The germline gives CDR1 LNHDA, CDR2 SQIVND (reference sequence). Trimming took 9 bases from V and 2 from J; bases not matched to a gene: 7. CDR3 sequence: CARRDRGTAGANVLTF. The CDR3 DNA reads as TGTGCCAGGAGGGACAGGGGAACTGCTGGGGCCAACGTCCTGACTTTC.

CDR3 loop: CASTRDSVNYGYTF. The CDR3 DNA sequence: TGTGCCAGCACCAGGGACAGTGTTAACTATGGCTACACCTTC. The chain uses TRBV19 and TRBJ1-2, with 7 bases matching TRBD1. The trim removed 9 bases at V and 1 base at J, leaving 8 bases unmatched. The CDR3 runs 14 residues. Looked up from germline, CDR1 is LNHDA and CDR2 is SQIVND (reference sequence).

This clone was counted many times. The gene calls are TRBV5-1 and TRBJ2-1; D call uncertain. Per the germline V gene, CDR1 is SGHRS and CDR2 is YFSETQ. The CDR3 is 13 amino acids. The V end lost 5 bases, the J end lost 9 bases, and 15 bases lay between the germline ends. CDR3 loop: CASSSLSRSEQFF. The CDR3 DNA reads as TGCGCCAGCAGTTCTCTTTCAAGGAGTGAGCAGTTCTTC.

CDR3 in amino acids: CASSYQGTQYF. CDR3 nucleotide sequence: TGTGCCAGCAGTTATCAGGGTACGCAGTATTTT. The chain has TRBV6-6 and TRBJ2-3; D is possibly TRBD1 (5 bases). Per germline, CDR1 MNHNY and CDR2 SVGAGI (reference sequence). Trimming removed 3 bases from V and 8 bases from J, with 6 bases in between. This CDR3 comprises 11 residues.

This chain uses TRBV7-2 with TRBJ1-3; 8 bases map to TRBD1. Germline CDR1 and CDR2: SGHTA and FQGNSA. The J segment lost 3 bases and the V segment lost 4 bases, leaving 5 bases of the junction unmatched. The CDR3 length is 15 residues. The CDR3 protein is CASSYGTGGGNTIYF. The CDR3 bases are TGTGCCAGCAGCTACGGAACAGGGGGTGGAAACACCATATATTTT.

The chain combines TRBV4-3 with TRBJ1-6; D is perhaps TRBD1 (6 bases). Germline V gives CDR1 LGHNA, CDR2 YSLEER. The V end lost 2 bases, the J end lost 5 bases, and 7 bases lay between the germline ends. The CDR3 sequence is 14 residues long. The CDR3, as DNA: TGCGCCAGCAGCCAAAACAGGGATAATTCACCCCTCCACTTT. It translates to CASSQNRDNSPLHF.

At least ten counts were recorded for this clone. A read error may account for a junction end that differs from germline. The chain carries TRBV7-9 and TRBJ1-2; D is ambiguous. CDR3 size: 12 residues. Germline CDR1 SEHNR, CDR2 FQNEAQ (reference sequence). This CDR3 is CASSVALAGYTF. CDR3 in DNA: TGTGCCAGCAGCGTAGCTTTAGCGGGCTACACCTTC.